This T cell receptor (beta chain) was documented in a study of cytomegalovirus exposure and HLA in healthy donors. The sample holds a few counts of this clone. Its target is not known. The PCR contained 60 Vbeta and 13 Jbeta primers. The method was immunoSEQ multiplex PCR; TCRdb's version includes in-frame clones alone and lacks a portion of them. The sample lists about 160,000 clones; around 77% were seen once. Germline loops: CDR1 SGHRS, CDR2 YFSETQ. The CDR3 length is 14 residues. Trimming took off 3 bases at V and 6 bases at J, with 10 bases between the two ends. Study-wide results and caveats: In an earlier analysis, productive rearrangement rates for most beta V segments clustered near 87% or 30%. What was likely a sequencing artifact was a cluster of highly shared sequence variants. In a later analysis, TCR association rates varied by HLA locus: DRB1 most, HLA-C fewest. In a later analysis, the majority of CMV-associated beta chains seemingly showed HLA restriction.

Sequencing used PBMCs. The receptor was isolated from a man younger than 40 in good health and CMV-seropositive. The chain has TRBV5-1 and TRBJ1-6; D perhaps matches TRBD1 (5 bases). CDR3 in DNA: TGCGCCAGCAGCTCGGGGACTTCTAATTCACCCCTCCACTTT. Amino acid sequence: CASSSGTSNSPLHF.